This T cell receptor (beta chain) originates from a study of identical twins. TCRdb re-derived calls from the 5' RACE reads in MiXCR, one entry per CDR3 protein. Of fewer than 450,000 distinct CDR3 sequences detected, about 10% appear once; the ten largest clones hold roughly 9%. The V and J ends lost 0 bases and 7 bases respectively, with 13 bases between them. Germline CDR1 and CDR2: SGHRS and YFSETQ. The CDR3 covers 15 residues. This clonotype has ten or more counts. V usage is TRBV5-1 and J usage is TRBJ2-2, with D possibly TRBD2 on 5 matching bases. Sequencing input: naive T cells sorted from blood. The receptor comes from a woman in her fifties or sixties in good health. The CDR3 DNA follows: TGCGCCAGCAGCTTGGGAGGGAACCTTTACGGGGAGCTGTTTTTT. Amino acids: CASSLGGNLYGELFF.